Below are 30 T cell receptor beta chains sequenced from a single sample in a study of T cells in Graves' hyperthyroidism and ophthalmopathy. Amplified TCR beta CDR3 regions derived from RNA transcripts. HTBI primers were employed in a first-round RT-PCR of the TCR CDR3. A single record per CDR3 protein comes from TCRdb applying MiXCR to the multiplex PCR reads. The table has about 640,000 distinct CDR3 sequences, 20% to 25% seen once. Sequenced material: blood. Receptor source: a man aged 25-45 years with Graves' ophthalmopathy.

This clonotype was counted a few times. This chain joins TRBV19 and TRBJ1-2; D might be TRBD1 (6 bases). The V end lost 4 bases, the J end lost 7 bases, and 19 bases lay between the germline ends. Per germline, CDR1 LNHDA and CDR2 SQIVND (reference sequence). The CDR3 runs 15 residues. DNA of the CDR3: TGTGCCAGTAGTAACCCCTTACAGGGCCCCACTGGCTACACCTTC. Encoded protein: CASSNPLQGPTGYTF.

V usage is TRBV19 and J usage is TRBJ2-2; possibly TRBD1 or TRBD2 for D (5 bases each). The germline V and J ends were trimmed by 3 bases and 5 bases, with 10 bases remaining between them. The CDR3 totals 14 residues. Germline V gene lookup returns CDR1 LNHDA and CDR2 SQIVND (reference sequence). CDR3 loop: CASSIGARTGELFF. The CDR3 DNA follows: TGTGCCAGTAGTATCGGGGCGAGGACCGGGGAGCTGTTTTTT. Supplemented by reference TRBV19 and TRBJ2-2, the full variable domain reads DGGITQSPKYLFRKEGQNVTLSCEQNLNHDAMYWYRQDPGQGLRLIYYSQIVNDFQKGDIAEGYSVSREKKESFPLTVTSAQKNPTAFYLCASSIGARTGELFFGEGSRLTVL.

This clonotype has just a few counts. The chain uses TRBV7-8 and TRBJ2-5, with D perhaps TRBD2 (6 bases). Germline values: CDR1 SGHVS, CDR2 FQNEAQ. The germline V and J ends were trimmed by 7 bases and 4 bases, with 16 bases remaining between them. The CDR3 runs 14 residues. The DNA for the CDR3 is TGTGCCAGCATCCGGGGGAGCTCAGGAGAGACCCAGTACTTC. Translation gives CASIRGSSGETQYF.

V is TRBV28 and J is TRBJ1-5; D is unclear. The length of the CDR3 is 11 residues. With 7 bases removed from V and 11 bases from J, the gap between germline ends came to 12 bases. Germline lookup yields CDR1 MDHEN and CDR2 SYDVKM. The CDR3 nucleotides read TGTGCCAGCACCTCCCGGTCGGCCCAGCATTTT. Translation gives CASTSRSAQHF.

This clonotype turned up a few times. V gene TRBV6-2 or TRBV6-3 combines with J gene TRBJ2-7; the match to TRBD2 covers 13 bases. Germline loops: CDR1 MNHEY, CDR2 SVGEGT. This CDR3 has 16 residues. J was trimmed by 5 bases and V by 7 bases; bases with no gene match: 11. The CDR3 protein is CASTKVGTSGIHEQYF. The CDR3 DNA reads TGTGCCAGCACCAAAGTTGGGACTAGCGGGATCCACGAGCAGTACTTC.

The chain joins TRBV7-2 to TRBJ2-1; 7 nucleotides align to TRBD1. In germline, CDR1 is SGHTA, CDR2 FQGNSA. There are 14 residues in the CDR3. V was clipped by 1 base and J by 9 bases; unmatched bases: 6. As DNA, the CDR3 is TGTGCCAGCAGCTTAGGTCAGGGGGTGAGTGAGCAGTTCTTC. This encodes CASSLGQGVSEQFF. Using reference TRBV7-2 and TRBJ2-1 for the parts outside the CDR3, the full variable domain is GAGVSQSPSNKVTEKGKDVELRCDPISGHTALYWYRQSLGQGLEFLIYFQGNSAPDKSGLPSDRFSAERTGGSVSTLTIQRTQQEDSAVYLCASSLGQGVSEQFFGPGTRLTVL.

This clonotype was detected many times. This chain uses TRBV28 with TRBJ2-3; D uncertain. The ends were cut back, 6 bases at V and 6 bases at J, with 16 bases in the middle. CDR1 and CDR2 from the germline V gene are MDHEN and SYDVKM. This CDR3 is 14 amino acids long. The CDR3 spells CASRPGRPLDTQYF. CDR3 in DNA: TGTGCCAGCAGACCGGGCCGTCCTCTCGATACGCAGTATTTT.

This clonotype was counted a few times. The J gene is TRBJ2-7, the V gene TRBV5-1, with 9 nucleotides matching TRBD1. CDR1 SGHRS and CDR2 YFSETQ come from the germline V gene. This CDR3 is built from 15 residues. V lost 2 bases and J lost 2; bases outside the gene matches: 5. In nucleotides, the CDR3 is TGCGCCAGCAGCTTAGGGACAGGGACAACCTACGAGCAGTACTTC. Translation gives CASSLGTGTTYEQYF. Together with reference TRBV5-1 and TRBJ2-7, the CDR3 gives the full variable domain: KAGVTQTPRYLIKTRGQQVTLSCSPISGHRSVSWYQQTPGQGLQFLFEYFSETQRNKGNFPGRFSGRQFSNSRSEMNVSTLELGDSALYLCASSLGTGTTYEQYFGPGTRLTVT.

The chain uses TRBV6-2 or TRBV6-3 and TRBJ2-3, with TRBD2 matching 14 bases. The CDR3 loop spans 20 amino acids. V lost 2 bases, J lost 7 bases, and 17 bases stayed unmatched. Germline V lookup: CDR1 MNHEY, CDR2 SVGEGT. The CDR3 region has the DNA TGTGCCAGCAGTTACACGTTGAGACTAGCGGGAGGGCCGGAGTTGCATACGCAGTATTTT. This gives the protein CASSYTLRLAGGPELHTQYF.

This chain connects TRBV2 to TRBJ1-6; D gene ambiguous. CDR1 SNHLY and CDR2 FYNNEI come from the germline V gene. V lost 5 bases, J lost 6 bases, and 14 bases lay in between. This CDR3 spans 15 amino acids. DNA for the CDR3: TGTGCCAGCAGTATTGGAATCGTGGGTAATTCACCCCTCCACTTT. It encodes CASSIGIVGNSPLHF.

The chain is built from TRBV9 and TRBJ2-1; the match to TRBD2 covers 7 bases. The CDR3 runs to 15 residues. CDR1 SGDLS and CDR2 YYNGEE come from the germline V gene. The junction had 5 bases not matched to a gene; V was cut back by 3 bases and J by 2 bases. The chain's CDR3 is CASSGGGVPYNEQFF. The CDR3 DNA reads TGTGCCAGCAGCGGGGGGGGGGTCCCCTACAATGAGCAGTTCTTC. Based on the CDR3 plus reference TRBV9 and TRBJ2-1, the full variable domain is DSGVTQTPKHLITATGQRVTLRCSPRSGDLSVYWYQQSLDQGLQFLIQYYNGEERAKGNILERFSAQQFPDLHSELNLSSLELGDSALYFCASSGGGVPYNEQFFGPGTRLTVL.

This clonotype occurred a few times. The V call is TRBV5-5, the J call TRBJ1-1; the match to TRBD1 covers 9 bases. The V gene's germline CDR1 is SGHKS and CDR2 YYEKEE (reference sequence). The CDR3 is made up of 14 amino acids. V shed 4 bases and J 6 bases; nucleotides not matched to a gene: 7. This CDR3 is CASSGGTGRAEAFF. The CDR3 nucleotides read TGTGCCAGCAGCGGGGGGACAGGGAGGGCTGAAGCTTTCTTT.

The chain has TRBV6-1 and TRBJ1-1, with 9 bases lining up with TRBD1. The ends lost 3 bases at V and 1 base at J; junction bases unmatched: 15. From germline, CDR1 is MNHNS and CDR2 SASEGT. The CDR3 has 19 residues. The CDR3 loop is CASSEIGTGIMGWNTEAFF. For the CDR3, the DNA is TGTGCCAGCAGTGAGATTGGGACAGGGATAATGGGGTGGAACACTGAAGCTTTCTTT.

In this sample, this clonotype turned up a few times. The rearrangement joins TRBV10-3 to TRBJ1-5; D ambiguous. Deletions cut 6 bases from V and 8 bases from J, with 14 bases between. This CDR3 region has 13 residues. Germline CDR1 is ENHRY and CDR2 is SYGVKD. This CDR3 reads CAISDLPAEPQHF. CDR3 DNA sequence: TGTGCCATCAGCGACTTACCCGCGGAGCCCCAGCATTTT.

This clonotype was detected ten times or more. The chain recombines TRBV7-2 with TRBJ2-1; D might be TRBD1 or TRBD2, each matching 5 bases. CDR3 length: 12 residues. Germline V gene data show CDR1 as SGHTA and CDR2 as FQGNSA. Trimming stripped 5 bases from V and 13 bases from J, with 15 bases between. The CDR3: CASSLTGQDQFF. The CDR3 DNA follows: TGTGCCAGCAGCCTCACGGGGCAAGACCAGTTCTTC. Combining the CDR3 with reference TRBV7-2 and TRBJ2-1 gives the whole variable domain GAGVSQSPSNKVTEKGKDVELRCDPISGHTALYWYRQSLGQGLEFLIYFQGNSAPDKSGLPSDRFSAERTGGSVSTLTIQRTQQEDSAVYLCASSLTGQDQFFGPGTRLTVL.

This rearrangement joins TRBV6-2 or TRBV6-3 to TRBJ2-7, with TRBD2 as a possible D gene (6 bases). Trimming shortened V by 7 bases and J by 4 bases, and 17 bases separated the two germline ends. The germline CDR1 and CDR2 sequences are MNHEY and SVGEGT. The CDR3 loop spans 14 amino acids. In nucleotides, the CDR3 is TGTGCCAGCAAGATACCGGGAGCTATTTACGAGCAGTACTTC. It specifies CASKIPGAIYEQYF.

This clonotype was seen only a few times. The V call is TRBV10-2, the J call TRBJ1-6; tentatively, D is TRBD1 (5 bases). This CDR3 contains 14 residues. V lost 4 bases to trimming and J lost 8 bases, with 12 bases between them. CDR1 is WSHSY, CDR2 SAAADI, per germline. CDR3 residues: CASSVGLGDSPLHF. CDR3 DNA: TGCGCCAGCAGTGTGGGCCTGGGGGATTCACCCCTCCACTTT.

The J gene is TRBJ2-7, the V gene TRBV5-8; 10 nucleotides line up with TRBD2. The length of the CDR3 is 14 residues. The germline V gene encodes CDR1 SGHTS and CDR2 YDEGEE. Trimming removed 4 bases from V and 9 bases from J; junction bases left unmatched: 10. For the CDR3, the DNA is TGTGCCAGCAGCGAGGAAGGACTAGCGGTTGTGCAGTACTTC. It yields the protein CASSEEGLAVVQYF.

The chain joins TRBV11-1 to TRBJ2-1; D uncertain. CDR1 is SGHAT and CDR2 is FQDESV in the germline V gene (reference sequence). This CDR3 has 15 amino acids. Trimming left V 6 bases short and J 0 bases short, with 12 bases between. The CDR3: CASRNGPGSYNEQFF. In nucleotides, the CDR3 is TGTGCCAGCAGAAACGGCCCGGGCTCCTACAATGAGCAGTTCTTC.

In this sample, this clonotype turned up many times. The genes are TRBV25-1 and TRBJ1-3, with D possibly matching TRBD1 (5 bases). The CDR3 is 15 amino acids. The V and J ends lost 6 bases and 0 bases respectively, with 12 bases between them. CDR1 is MGHDK and CDR2 is SYGVNS in the germline V gene. This CDR3 reads CASSPPGRSGNTIYF. In DNA, the CDR3 is TGTGCCAGCAGCCCTCCGGGGCGCTCTGGAAACACCATATATTTT.

In DNA form, the CDR3 reads TGTGCCAGCGGACTAGCGAGCACCGGGGAGCTGTTTTTT. Translating gives CASGLASTGELFF. This chain uses TRBV28 with TRBJ2-2, with TRBD2 matching 9 bases. This CDR3 is 13 amino acids long. Trimming at V came to 8 bases and at J to 4 bases, leaving 2 bases not matched to a gene. Germline assignment: CDR1 MDHEN and CDR2 SYDVKM.

Only a few counts were recorded for this clonotype. The chain is built from TRBV2 and TRBJ2-5, with 13 bases aligning to TRBD2. The CDR3 consists of 16 residues. The ends lost 4 bases at V and 5 bases at J; junction bases unmatched: 7. Germline lookup yields CDR1 SNHLY and CDR2 FYNNEI. The CDR3 region is CASSGTSGRAQETQYF. CDR3 sequence (DNA): TGTGCCAGCAGTGGTACTAGCGGGAGGGCCCAGGAGACCCAGTACTTC.

This clonotype was observed a handful of times. The chain couples TRBV10-3 to TRBJ1-6; 10 nucleotides align to TRBD1. The V gene's germline CDR1 is ENHRY and CDR2 SYGVKD. The CDR3 is made up of 14 amino acids. With V trimmed by 4 bases and J by 10 bases, 4 bases remained unmatched. The CDR3 DNA reads as TGTGCCATCAGTGTCGGGACAGGGGTGTCACCCCTCCACTTT. It translates to CAISVGTGVSPLHF.

This clonotype was seen ten or more times. The CDR3, as DNA: TGTGCCAGCAGCCGCGGACAGCATGAAAAACTGTTTTTT. Protein sequence: CASSRGQHEKLFF. The genes are TRBV3-1 and TRBJ1-4; TRBD1 is a possible D gene (6 bases). The CDR3 consists of 13 residues. The V and J ends lost 4 bases and 6 bases respectively, with 9 bases between them. Per the germline V gene, CDR1 is LGHDT and CDR2 is YNNKEL (reference sequence).

This clonotype showed up just a few times. The genes are TRBV5-4 and TRBJ1-1; a possible D gene is TRBD1 (6 bases). Germline V gene data show CDR1 as SGHNT and CDR2 as YYREEE (reference sequence). Deletions cut 4 bases from V and 4 bases from J, with 14 bases between. This CDR3 comprises 14 residues. The CDR3 sequence: CASSLGQLGTEAFF. CDR3 DNA: TGTGCCAGCAGCCTAGGACAGCTGGGCACTGAAGCTTTCTTT.

The table lists this clonotype with many counts. J is TRBJ2-3 and V is TRBV7-9; tentative D call: TRBD2 (6 bases). V was cut by 2 bases and J by 6 bases, with 18 bases left in between. Germline V gives CDR1 SEHNR, CDR2 FQNEAQ (reference sequence). The CDR3 is 16 residues long. The CDR3 sequence is CASSLTAGGAGDTQYF. CDR3 nucleotides: TGTGCCAGCAGCTTAACAGCCGGCGGGGCCGGGGATACGCAGTATTTT. The full variable domain, completed using reference TRBV7-9 and TRBJ2-3, is DTGVSQNPRHKITKRGQNVTFRCDPISEHNRLYWYRQTLGQGPEFLTYFQNEAQLEKSRLLSDRFSAERPKGSFSTLEIQRTEQGDSAMYLCASSLTAGGAGDTQYFGPGTRLTVL.

In its sample, this clonotype was seen a few times. J is TRBJ2-1 and V is TRBV4-1; 11 bases line up with TRBD2. Germline CDR1 MGHRA, CDR2 YSYEKL. V was pared by 2 bases and J by 5 bases, with 8 bases of the junction left unmatched. The length of the CDR3 is 17 residues. The CDR3 sequence: CASSQFVGTSGDNEQFF. CDR3 nucleotide sequence: TGCGCCAGCAGCCAATTCGTTGGGACTAGCGGAGACAATGAGCAGTTCTTC.

The chain combines TRBV29-1 with TRBJ1-1, with D tentatively TRBD1 (6 bases). CDR3 size: 12 residues. CDR1 SQVTM and CDR2 ANQGSEA come from the germline V gene. Trimming left V 7 bases short and J 4 bases short, with 13 bases between. CDR3 protein: CSGRQGLTEAFF. The CDR3 bases are TGCAGCGGGCGGCAGGGGCTCACTGAAGCTTTCTTT.

This clonotype was found many times. The rearrangement links TRBV30 to TRBJ1-6; D perhaps matches TRBD1 (6 bases). Per the germline V gene, CDR1 is GTSNPN and CDR2 is SVGIG (reference sequence). This CDR3 comprises 14 residues. Deletions cut 4 bases from V and 5 bases from J, with 12 bases between. The CDR3 sequence is CAWIPDRHNSPLHF. CDR3 coding DNA: TGTGCCTGGATACCGGACAGACATAATTCACCCCTCCACTTT.

V gene TRBV12-3 or TRBV12-4 combines with J gene TRBJ2-3, with D possibly matching TRBD2 (5 bases). V was clipped by 1 base and J by 8 bases, with 16 bases between them. The CDR3 totals 15 residues. The CDR3 DNA reads TGTGCCAGCAGTTTAGGCTTCATTAGCGAGGGTACGCAGTATTTT. It is translated as CASSLGFISEGTQYF.